This T cell receptor (beta chain) was retrieved from a study of T cells in Graves' hyperthyroidism and ophthalmopathy. Ophthalmopathy patients had Clinical Activity Score at least 3, NOSPECS grade at least 4, duration under 3 months. The TCR beta CDR3 regions underwent amplification using RNA transcripts as the source. During a first-round RT-PCR of the TCR CDR3, the HTBI primer set was used. TCRdb independently ran MiXCR on the multiplex PCR reads; one entry per CDR3 protein. This table has about 260,000 distinct CDR3 sequences, approximately 20% appearing once. V trimming: 3 bases; J trimming: 4 bases; junction bases outside the gene matches: 9. The CDR3 runs 15 residues. Germline CDR1 SNHLY, CDR2 FYNNEI. Findings and caveats of the study: The majority of expanded thyroid clonotypes above 0.001 also appeared in blood.

As concerns this clonotype: Its antigen remains unidentified.

This chain uses TRBV2 with TRBJ2-7; 7 nucleotides agree with TRBD1. The sequenced material came from blood. The receptor was derived from a man aged 25 to 40 with Graves' ophthalmopathy. The CDR3 DNA reads TGTGCCAGCAGTGACGAGGGGGCGGTTAGTTACGAGCAGTACTTC. The encoded protein is CASSDEGAVSYEQYF.